The present T cell receptor (beta chain) was sequenced within a study of Ad26.COV2.S vaccination and SARS-CoV-2 variants. Points from the study as a whole: Breadth and depth estimates from TCRs may understate total T cell responses. Reports say spike-specific CD8+ and CD4+ T cell responses covered substantial breadth after vaccination. The study found similar non-spike TCR breadth in vaccine and placebo recipients.

A note on this clone: The antigen remains undetermined. Distinct nucleotide sequences in the sample also encode this CDR3.

Per germline, CDR1 SGHNT and CDR2 YYREEE (reference sequence). Trimming took off 4 bases at V and 5 bases at J, with 9 bases between the two ends. The CDR3 runs 12 residues. Assay used: immunoSEQ multiplex PCR; TCRdb lists only in-frame clones, some missing. The sample lists roughly 330,000 clones, roughly 88% occurring once. This sample's treatment: 15 to 20 received Ad26.COV2.S at low or high dose, single or two shots; 5 received placebo; per-sample allocation not given. Material that was analyzed had been drawn on day 63 after the first vaccine or placebo injection. An Ad26 vector was used to express Wuhan-strain SARS-CoV-2 spike as the vaccine.

This TCR was sampled from a person aged 18-65 years who received the Ad26.COV2.S COVID-19 vaccine or a placebo. The chain combines TRBV5-4 with TRBJ1-2; D possibly corresponds to TRBD1 (5 bases). This specimen was peripheral blood, taken in a trial of Ad26.COV2.S vaccine versus placebo. The CDR3: CASSPEGYGYTF. The CDR3 DNA follows: TGTGCCAGCAGCCCCGAGGGGTATGGCTACACCTTC.